This T cell receptor beta chain was profiled in a study of T cell responses to AZD1222 COVID-19 vaccine. The overall study: Second doses at about 4 or about 12 weeks were pooled. Study conclusions and caveats: Recipients of two AZD1222 doses showed rising Spike-specific TCR breadth and depth. Only a handful of AZD1222 recipients, roughly 6 in all, had baseline seropositivity. Females made up more of the donors, who were largely white British, and clonal diversity may have come out too low.

Germline V gene sequence: CDR1 SGHTA, CDR2 FQGTGA. The CDR3 runs to 16 residues. Trimming took off 4 bases at V and 7 bases at J, with 20 bases between the two ends. TCRdb's table, derived via immunoSEQ multiplex PCR, lists solely in-frame clones and lacks some. The top ten hold 4.5% of the sample, which has about 120,000 clones, just over 90% seen once. A remark on this clone: No antigen is known for it.

Sequences were derived from peripheral blood, sampled on day 0 of AZD1222 vaccination. The TCR comes from an adult in good health. The rearrangement joins TRBV7-3 to TRBJ2-1; either TRBD1 or TRBD2 may fit D (5 bases each). CDR3 DNA sequence: TGTGCCAGCAGCTCCGGGGCGCCTTTAGTAGGTAATGAGCAGTTCTTC. This translates into CASSSGAPLVGNEQFF.